Shown below are 20 T cell receptor beta chains from a single sample sequenced in a study of patients and donors after allogeneic stem cell transplantation. MiXCR was run by TCRdb on the RT-PCR reads, yielding one entry per CDR3 protein. This table holds about 74,000 distinct CDR3 sequences, roughly 29% found once. The sample taken for sequencing was blood, either unsorted or a sorted T cell fraction (not recorded which). Every receptor here comes from a human donor who was either an allogeneic HSCT recipient or a stem cell or donor lymphocyte infusion donor (not recorded which). It is not recorded whose cells these are; they may come from a transplant donor.

The chain carries TRBV5-1 and TRBJ2-3, with D uncertain. Germline-derived CDR1 and CDR2 are SGHRS and YFSETQ. The length of the CDR3 is 14 residues. V gave up 3 bases and J gave up 6 bases, with 14 bases separating them. The CDR3 DNA is TGCGCCAGCAGCTCCGGGCTTGTCTCCGATACGCAGTATTTT. It translates to CASSSGLVSDTQYF.

The chain couples TRBV24-1 to TRBJ2-7; D call uncertain. CDR1 KGHDR and CDR2 SFDVKD come from the germline V gene. Trimming removed 2 bases from V and 0 bases from J, with 7 bases in between. This CDR3 is 14 amino acids long. CDR3 coding DNA: TGTGCCACCAGTGATTCAGGTAACTCCTACGAGCAGTACTTC. It specifies CATSDSGNSYEQYF.

In this sample, this clonotype turned up a few times. The chain has TRBV20-1 and TRBJ2-3; D is undetermined. Germline V CDR1 and CDR2: DFQATT, SNEGSKA (reference sequence). The CDR3 sequence is 13 residues long. The V and J ends lost 6 bases and 5 bases respectively, with 15 bases between them. CDR3 residues: CSATYPKGDTQYF. In DNA, the CDR3 is TGCAGTGCCACATACCCGAAAGGAGATACGCAGTATTTT.

This clonotype turned up a few times. J is TRBJ1-5 and V is TRBV10-3, with 10 bases lining up with TRBD1. J was trimmed by 3 bases and V by 5 bases; bases with no gene match: 13. The CDR3 totals 18 residues. Germline assignment: CDR1 ENHRY and CDR2 SYGVKD. DNA of the CDR3: TGTGCCATCAGTAAGTTCGGGACAGGGGCTCCCTTCAATCAGCCCCAGCATTTT. Translation gives CAISKFGTGAPFNQPQHF.

This clonotype has more than one count but fewer than ten. The chain employs TRBV29-1 and TRBJ2-7; 7 bases agree with TRBD2. This CDR3 is 13 amino acids long. CDR1 is SQVTM and CDR2 is ANQGSEA in the germline V gene. The V and J ends lost 7 bases and 4 bases, in that order; junction bases with no gene match: 10. The CDR3 coding sequence is TGCAGCGCCCGGGCGGGAGAAACTTACGAGCAGTACTTC. This gives the protein CSARAGETYEQYF.

The rearrangement uses TRBV12-3 or TRBV12-4 and TRBJ1-6; 8 positions match TRBD1. The CDR3 length is 13 residues. Trimming took 5 bases from V and 10 from J; bases not matched to a gene: 4. The CDR3 DNA reads as TGTGCCAGCAGTACGACAGGGGTATCACCCCTCCACTTT. Its translation is CASSTTGVSPLHF.

This sequence joins TRBV5-1 and TRBJ1-2, with D uncertain. Germline CDR1 and CDR2: SGHRS and YFSETQ. The CDR3 totals 13 residues. The V end was cut by 6 bases, the J end by 0 bases, with 9 bases between. The CDR3 protein is CASNNGPNYGYTF. The CDR3 bases are TGCGCCAGCAATAACGGCCCTAACTATGGCTACACCTTC.

This clonotype has just a few counts. This sequence joins TRBV20-1 and TRBJ1-2, with TRBD1 as a possible D gene (5 bases). The CDR3 spans 14 residues. Germline assignment: CDR1 DFQATT and CDR2 SNEGSKA (reference sequence). Between the trimmed V and J ends, which lost 6 bases and 0 bases, there was a span of 14 bases. CDR3 sequence: CSASDSLANYGYTF. The CDR3 DNA reads as TGCAGTGCCAGCGACAGTCTAGCTAACTATGGCTACACCTTC.

This clonotype occurred a few times. J is TRBJ1-5 and V is TRBV30; D remains ambiguous. This CDR3 comprises 12 residues. Germline V gives CDR1 GTSNPN, CDR2 SVGIG (reference sequence). The V and J ends lost 3 bases and 2 bases respectively, with 5 bases between them. The CDR3 loop is CAWRRGNQPQHF. The CDR3, as DNA: TGTGCCTGGAGAAGAGGCAATCAGCCCCAGCATTTT.

This clonotype was observed at least ten times. The chain is built from TRBV12-3 or TRBV12-4 and TRBJ2-6, with D possibly TRBD1 on 5 matching bases. The CDR3 extends over 16 amino acids. The V and J ends lost 5 bases and 0 bases respectively, with 11 bases between them. The CDR3 DNA reads as TGTGCCAGCAGTCTCGGACATTACTCTGGGGCCAACGTCCTGACTTTC. It translates to CASSLGHYSGANVLTF.

Only a few counts were recorded for this clonotype. This chain connects TRBV20-1 to TRBJ1-3; D remains unclear. The V end was cut by 5 bases, the J end by 4 bases, with 3 bases between. The CDR3 runs to 10 residues. Per germline, CDR1 DFQATT and CDR2 SNEGSKA (reference sequence). As DNA, the CDR3 is TGCAGTGCTCGAGGAAACACCATATATTTT. It codes for CSARGNTIYF.

This clonotype was found a few times. This chain joins TRBV10-3 and TRBJ1-1; D not resolved. The CDR3 runs 14 residues. V lost 4 bases, J lost 1 base, and 10 bases lay in between. The germline gives CDR1 ENHRY, CDR2 SYGVKD. Written as DNA, the CDR3 is TGTGCCATCAGTGGGGAGGGAGAGAACACTGAAGCTTTCTTT. This sequence encodes CAISGEGENTEAFF.

The chain's CDR3 is CASSFYLNTEAFF. DNA of the CDR3: TGTGCCAGCAGCTTTTATTTGAACACTGAAGCTTTCTTT. The chain has TRBV7-7 and TRBJ1-1; no clear D. The V end lost 3 bases, the J end lost 0 bases, and 5 bases lay between the germline ends. The CDR3 sequence is 13 residues long. CDR1 and CDR2 (germline): SSHAT, FNYEAQ (reference sequence).

A few counts support this clonotype. The chain recombines TRBV6-2 or TRBV6-3 with TRBJ1-2; 10 bases align to TRBD1. With V trimmed by 5 bases and J by 4 bases, 10 bases remained unmatched. CDR1 and CDR2 from the germline V gene are MNHEY and SVGEGT. CDR3 length: 16 residues. CDR3 protein: CASSQLSGQGPYGYTF. The CDR3 DNA sequence: TGTGCCAGCAGTCAGCTCTCGGGACAGGGGCCCTATGGCTACACCTTC.

This clonotype was seen ten or more times. The chain has TRBV29-1 and TRBJ1-1; tentative D call: TRBD1 (5 bases). Trimming pared 5 bases from V and 2 bases from J, leaving 12 bases between. The CDR3 has 13 amino acids. Germline CDR1 is SQVTM and CDR2 is ANQGSEA. CDR3 in DNA: TGCAGCGTTAAAGGGGCAGTAAACACTGAAGCTTTCTTT. Translated, it gives CSVKGAVNTEAFF.

This clonotype was found a few times. This sequence joins TRBV28 and TRBJ1-1; no reliable D call. V was trimmed by 4 bases and J by 4 bases, leaving 16 bases between them. The CDR3 has 15 residues. Germline lookup yields CDR1 MDHEN and CDR2 SYDVKM. The CDR3 is CASSSRELIGTEAFF. The CDR3 nucleotides are TGTGCCAGCAGTTCTCGTGAGTTAATAGGCACTGAAGCTTTCTTT.

CDR3 in amino acids: CASSLGGGTFQETQYF. The CDR3 DNA sequence: TGTGCCAGCAGCTTAGGCGGGGGGACCTTCCAAGAGACCCAGTACTTC. The chain carries TRBV7-9 and TRBJ2-5; the match to TRBD2 covers 8 bases. Germline CDR1 is SEHNR and CDR2 is FQNEAQ (reference sequence). The CDR3 is 16 residues long. V gave up 1 base and J gave up 1 base; unmatched junction bases: 5.

The chain links TRBV12-3 or TRBV12-4 to TRBJ2-3; possibly TRBD2 for D (6 bases). The CDR3 runs to 15 residues. V lost 3 bases and J lost 2, with 12 bases in between. CDR3 DNA: TGTGCCAGCAGTTTTGGAGGGAGACACACAGATACGCAGTATTTT. It encodes CASSFGGRHTDTQYF.

This chain uses TRBV3-1 with TRBJ1-1; D uncertain. This CDR3 spans 14 amino acids. CDR1 is LGHDT, CDR2 YNNKEL, per germline (reference sequence). Trimming removed 0 bases from V and 6 bases from J, with 11 bases in between. This CDR3 is CASSQDNVRAEAFF. The CDR3 region has the DNA TGTGCCAGCAGCCAAGATAACGTTCGGGCTGAAGCTTTCTTT.

This sequence joins TRBV5-1 and TRBJ2-1; the match to TRBD2 covers 10 bases. Germline values: CDR1 SGHRS, CDR2 YFSETQ. The V segment lost 2 bases and the J segment 3 bases; nucleotides outside the gene matches: 5. CDR3 size: 16 residues. The CDR3 nucleotides are TGCGCCAGCAGCTTTACTAGCGGGACGAACTACAATGAGCAGTTCTTC. It specifies CASSFTSGTNYNEQFF.